This T cell receptor (beta chain) was sequenced for a study of Ad26.COV2.S vaccination and SARS-CoV-2 variants. At the level of the study: Administration of Ad26.COV2.S was intramuscular, either once or twice 56 days apart.

Treatment meaning: around 19 received Ad26.COV2.S at low or high dose, single or two shots; 5 received placebo; per-sample allocation not given. Collection of the samples took place on day 63 after the first injection of vaccine or placebo. In Boston, the donor was an adult between 18-55 years of age. Built on an Ad26 vector, the vaccine expressed Wuhan-strain SARS-CoV-2 spike. The assay was immunoSEQ multiplex PCR, and TCRdb's table has in-frame clones only and misses some. This sample has about 350,000 clones, with less than 90% found just once. The source material was peripheral blood, sampled in a trial of Ad26.COV2.S vaccine versus placebo. This clonotype was obtained from a person between 18 and 60 years old who received the Ad26.COV2.S COVID-19 vaccine or a placebo.

CDR3 nucleotide sequence: TGTGCCAGCAGAAAGGGGCCGGACAATGAGCAGTTCTTC. This gives the protein CASRKGPDNEQFF. The gene calls are TRBV7-3 and TRBJ2-1, with D maybe TRBD1 (5 bases). This CDR3 is built from 13 residues. Trimming left V 6 bases short and J 5 bases short, with 11 bases between. CDR1 and CDR2 (germline): SGHTA, FQGTGA. The full variable domain, with the rest looked up from reference TRBV7-3 and TRBJ2-1, is GAGVSQTPSNKVTEKGKYVELRCDPISGHTALYWYRQSLGQGPEFLIYFQGTGAADDSGLPNDRFFAVRPEGSVSTLKIQRTERGDSAVYLCASRKGPDNEQFFGPGTRLTVL.